This TCR beta chain was observed in a study of blood T cell repertoires in COVID-19. Study context: Both acute and convalescent COVID-19 samples were obtained from the United States, Italy and Spain. PBMCs, B-cell-depleted T cells, or T cells provided the cDNA or gDNA that made up the material.

As handled by the study authors: Reference gene primers were amplified, and this amplification served to estimate nucleated cell counts. TCRdb's table, derived via immunoSEQ multiplex PCR, lists solely in-frame clones and lacks some. That table furnishes V, J and clone size, whereas the DNA furnished D and trimming. Among around 280,000 clones listed, around 85% were seen once. V shed 4 bases and J 6 bases; nucleotides not matched to a gene: 8. The length of the CDR3 is 15 residues. Germline V gives CDR1 KGHDR, CDR2 SFDVKD. The chain couples TRBV24-1 to TRBJ2-1; TRBD2 matches 7 bases. This clonotype was sampled from a woman aged 25 to 39 who had recovered from COVID-19. Sequencing used peripheral blood. CDR3 nucleotides: TGTGCCACCAGTGACCCCCGACTAGCAATCAATGAGCAGTTCTTC. Its protein product is CATSDPRLAINEQFF.